The TCR beta chain described here comes from a study of shared clonotypes between healthy human individuals. Every subset's genomic DNA went evenly onto several immunoSEQ plates. Produced via immunoSEQ multiplex PCR; TCRdb's table is partial and in-frame only. Here the sample spans millions of clones, roughly nine tenths being singletons. This clone was seen a single time. Its antigen is unidentified. Losses at the gene ends were 8 bases for V and 9 bases for J; bases not matched to a gene: 13. The V gene's germline CDR1 is GTSNPN and CDR2 SVGIG (reference sequence). The CDR3 loop spans 14 amino acids. Findings and caveats of the study: Several donors held about 4.5% of naive CD4 clonotypes in common.

This TCR was sampled from a man younger than 35 in good health. The genes are TRBV30 and TRBJ2-1, with TRBD1 matching 10 bases. The sequenced sample consisted of naive CD4+ T cells sorted from blood. Documented subset: CD45RA+ positively selected. CDR3 bases: TGTGCCCTCGGGAGCGGACAGGGGGGGAGTGAGCAGTTCTTC. Protein: CALGSGQGGSEQFF.